This TCR beta chain is drawn from a study of T-cell memory formation after mild COVID-19. Study observations and caveats: A balance of CD4 and CD8 characterized clones contracting day 15 to 85, whereas later expanders leaned CD4+.

UMIs and sample barcodes were carried by the TCR alpha and TCR beta cDNA libraries that 5'RACE produced using constant-segment primers. TCRdb processed the 5' RACE reads anew with MiXCR; each CDR3 protein has one entry. The data show tens of thousands of distinct CDR3 sequences, with approximately 12% seen just once and around 23% held by the top ten. As to this clonotype: The antigen is undetermined.

Germline-derived CDR1 and CDR2 are SEHNR and FQNEAQ (reference sequence). Trimming cost V 5 bases and J 2 bases, with 9 bases left between them. The CDR3 has 13 residues. The sample comprised PBMCs or a T cell subset sorted from them (not recorded which). This TCR was recovered from a man aged 18-30 years who had mild COVID-19 (a few samples of this study predate the infection). Cell type and time point are not known. V is TRBV7-9 and J is TRBJ2-5; possible D gene TRBD2, 5 bases. CDR3 nucleotide sequence: TGTGCCAGCAGCACCCCGGGACAAGAGACCCAGTACTTC. Its protein product is CASSTPGQETQYF. The variable domain in full, with the rest retrieved from reference TRBV7-9 and TRBJ2-5, is DTGVSQNPRHKITKRGQNVTFRCDPISEHNRLYWYRQTLGQGPEFLTYFQNEAQLEKSRLLSDRFSAERPKGSFSTLEIQRTEQGDSAMYLCASSTPGQETQYFGPGTRLLVL.